The following is a T cell receptor (beta chain) sequence with its context. This CDR3 is 15 amino acids long. Germline CDR1 and CDR2: PRHDT and FYEKMQ (reference sequence). Germline trimming cut 3 bases from V and 2 bases from J; bases unmatched to any gene: 4. The entry originates in a study of blood T cell repertoires in COVID-19. Study as a whole: Italy, Spain and the United States were the sources of the convalescent and acute COVID-19 samples. T cells, B-cell-depleted T cells, or PBMCs provided the cDNA or gDNA that served as material.

In the authors' methods: From reference gene primer amplification, estimates of nucleated cell counts were derived. Data came from immunoSEQ multiplex PCR; TCRdb stores just in-frame clones and leaves some out. V and J calls and clone size are copied from that table; D and trimming were computed from the DNA. The sample yields some 85,000 clones, 75% to 90% seen once. V and J are TRBV13 and TRBJ2-7; 10 bases line up with TRBD2. The sequence came from a woman of 80 years or more with acute or convalescent COVID-19. Source material: peripheral blood. The CDR3 DNA is TGTGCCAGCAGCTTGAGGACTAGCGGTCCCTACGAGCAGTACTTC. This translates into CASSLRTSGPYEQYF.